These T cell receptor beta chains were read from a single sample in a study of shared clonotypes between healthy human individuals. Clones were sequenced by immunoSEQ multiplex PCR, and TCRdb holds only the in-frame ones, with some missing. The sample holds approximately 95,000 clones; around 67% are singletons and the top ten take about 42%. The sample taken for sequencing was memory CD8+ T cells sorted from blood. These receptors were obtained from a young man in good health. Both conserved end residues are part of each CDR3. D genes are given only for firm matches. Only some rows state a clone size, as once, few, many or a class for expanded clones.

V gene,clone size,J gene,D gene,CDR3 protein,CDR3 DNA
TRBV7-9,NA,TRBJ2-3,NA,CASSFPGAADTQYF,TGTGCCAGCAGCTTCCCGGGAGCAGCAGATACGCAGTATTTT
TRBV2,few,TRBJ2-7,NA,CASSVTGASSYEQYF,TGTGCCAGCAGTGTAACGGGTGCTAGCTCCTACGAGCAGTACTTC
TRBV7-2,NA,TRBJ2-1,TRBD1,CASSPRGGWDEQFF,TGTGCCAGCAGCCCCCGAGGGGGCTGGGATGAGCAGTTCTTC
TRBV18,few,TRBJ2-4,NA,CASSPDTELAKNIQYF,TGTGCCAGCTCACCAGATACAGAACTAGCCAAAAACATTCAGTACTTC
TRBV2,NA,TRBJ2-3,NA,CASSEGVIVDRETQYF,TGTGCCAGCAGTGAAGGGGTAATAGTAGACAGAGAAACGCAGTATTTT
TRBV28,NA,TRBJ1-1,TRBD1,CASSGQGGVNTEAFF,TGTGCCAGCAGTGGACAGGGGGGAGTGAACACTGAAGCTTTCTTT
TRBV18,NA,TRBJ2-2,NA,CASSRQDANTGELFF,TGTGCCAGCTCACGACAGGACGCAAACACCGGGGAGCTGTTTTTT
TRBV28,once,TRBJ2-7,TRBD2,CASSLTLAGIFSYEQYF,TGTGCCAGCAGTTTAACTCTAGCGGGAATATTCTCCTACGAGCAGTACTTC
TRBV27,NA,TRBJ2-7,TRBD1,CASSSPRQGATREQYF,TGTGCCAGCAGTTCGCCCCGACAGGGGGCTACTAGGGAGCAGTACTTC
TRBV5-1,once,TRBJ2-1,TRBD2,CASSLGTSDSSYNEQFF,TGCGCCAGCAGCTTGGGGACTAGCGACAGCTCCTACAATGAGCAGTTCTTC
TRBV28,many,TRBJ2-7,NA,CASRSGHTYEQYF,TGTGCCAGCAGATCGGGACACACCTACGAGCAGTACTTC
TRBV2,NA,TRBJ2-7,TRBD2,CASSPSGRVQEQYF,TGTGCCAGCAGTCCCAGCGGGAGAGTTCAAGAGCAGTACTTC
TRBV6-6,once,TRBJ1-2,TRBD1,CASSWTGTYGYTF,TGTGCCAGCAGTTGGACAGGGACCTATGGCTACACCTTC
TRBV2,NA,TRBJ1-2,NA,CASSPQPGFGYTF,TGTGCCAGCAGTCCCCAGCCAGGGTTTGGCTACACCTTC
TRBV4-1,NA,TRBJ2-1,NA,CASSQAPRGGEYNEQFF,TGCGCCAGCAGCCAAGCCCCTAGGGGGGGCGAATACAATGAGCAGTTCTTC
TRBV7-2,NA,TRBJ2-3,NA,CASSSIAEGTDTQYF,TGTGCCAGCAGCTCCATAGCGGAGGGGACAGATACGCAGTATTTT
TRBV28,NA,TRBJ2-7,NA,CASSLAFEQYF,TGTGCCAGCAGTCTAGCTTTCGAGCAGTACTTC
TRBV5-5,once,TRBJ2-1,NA,CASNLDGGAYNEQFF,TGTGCCAGCAACCTGGACGGGGGCGCTTACAATGAGCAGTTCTTC
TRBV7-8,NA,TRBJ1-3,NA,CASKGQRNTIYF,TGTGCCAGCAAGGGACAACGAAACACCATATATTTT
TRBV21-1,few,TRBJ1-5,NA,CASSRRGRRVPQHF,TGTGCCAGCAGTCGAAGGGGCCGCCGAGTTCCCCAGCATTTT
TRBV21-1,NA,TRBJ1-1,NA,CASSARQGRLMNTEAFF,TGTGCCAGCAGCGCTCGACAGGGGCGACTTATGAACACTGAAGCTTTCTTT
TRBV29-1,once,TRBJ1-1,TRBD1,CSVGLGQKAFF,TGCAGCGTTGGATTGGGACAGAAAGCTTTCTTT
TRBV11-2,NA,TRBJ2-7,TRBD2,CASSTGGTPYEQYF,TGTGCCAGCAGCACGGGGGGAACCCCCTACGAGCAGTACTTC
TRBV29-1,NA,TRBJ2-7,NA,CSVRTTYGLDEQYF,TGCAGCGTCCGGACGACATATGGCCTTGACGAGCAGTACTTC
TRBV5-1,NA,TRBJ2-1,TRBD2,CASTPVEREFYNEQFF,TGCGCCAGCACCCCGGTGGAGCGGGAGTTCTACAATGAGCAGTTCTTC
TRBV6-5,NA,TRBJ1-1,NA,CASKDQGYTEAFF,TGTGCCAGCAAAGACCAGGGGTACACTGAAGCTTTCTTT
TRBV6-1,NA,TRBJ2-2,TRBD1,CASSEWQGASGELFF,TGTGCCAGCAGTGAATGGCAGGGGGCTAGCGGGGAGCTGTTTTTT
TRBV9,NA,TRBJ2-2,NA,CASSVEGWTANTGELFF,TGTGCCAGCAGCGTAGAAGGTTGGACAGCGAACACCGGGGAGCTGTTTTTT
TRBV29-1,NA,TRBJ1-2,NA,CSVESRDIGYTF,TGCAGCGTTGAAAGCAGGGATATTGGCTACACCTTC
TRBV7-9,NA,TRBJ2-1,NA,CASSRESNEQFF,TGTGCCAGCAGCCGGGAATCGAATGAGCAGTTCTTC
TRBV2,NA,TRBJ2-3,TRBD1,CASSQGTGLTDTQYF,TGTGCCAGCAGTCAAGGGACAGGCCTCACAGATACGCAGTATTTT
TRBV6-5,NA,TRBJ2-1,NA,CASSKTTYNEQFF,TGTGCCAGCAGTAAAACAACCTACAATGAGCAGTTCTTC
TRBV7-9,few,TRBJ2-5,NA,CASSFPGGETQYF,TGTGCCAGCAGCTTTCCCGGCGGGGAGACCCAGTACTTC
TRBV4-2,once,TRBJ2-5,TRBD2,CASSQDTGGSIGFTPHQETQYF,TGTGCCAGCAGCCAAGACACGGGGGGTTCAATAGGTTTTACCCCCCACCAAGAGACCCAGTACTTC
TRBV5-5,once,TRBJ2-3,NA,CASTSRVGTDTQYF,TGTGCCAGCACCTCCAGGGTCGGCACAGATACGCAGTATTTT
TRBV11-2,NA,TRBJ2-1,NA,CASQGQGSYNEQFF,TGTGCCAGCCAGGGCCAGGGCTCCTACAATGAGCAGTTCTTC
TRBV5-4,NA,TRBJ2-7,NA,CASSSDGPYEQYF,TGTGCCAGCAGCTCCGACGGACCCTACGAGCAGTACTTC
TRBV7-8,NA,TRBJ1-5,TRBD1,CASSLGRGGGQPQHF,TGTGCCAGCAGCTTAGGAAGAGGGGGCGGGCAGCCCCAGCATTTT
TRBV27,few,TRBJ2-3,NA,CASSYTNTDTQYF,TGTGCCAGCTCTTACACCAACACAGATACGCAGTATTTT
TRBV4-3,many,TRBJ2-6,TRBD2,CASSQDRGAGANVLTF,TGCGCCAGCAGCCAAGATCGGGGGGCTGGGGCCAACGTCCTGACTTTC
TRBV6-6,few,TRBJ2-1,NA,CASSYSHEQFF,TGTGCCAGCAGTTACTCTCATGAGCAGTTCTTC
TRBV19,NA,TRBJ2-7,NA,CASSMTESSYEQYF,TGTGCCAGTAGTATGACAGAGAGCTCCTACGAGCAGTACTTC
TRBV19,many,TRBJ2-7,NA,CASSTDTYEQYF,TGTGCCAGTAGTACCGACACCTACGAGCAGTACTTC
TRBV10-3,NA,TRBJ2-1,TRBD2,CAIMSSGTYNEQFF,TGTGCCATCATGTCTAGCGGAACCTACAATGAGCAGTTCTTC
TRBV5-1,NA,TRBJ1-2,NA,CASSAQIQGNYGYTF,TGCGCCAGCAGCGCCCAAATTCAGGGGAACTATGGCTACACCTTC
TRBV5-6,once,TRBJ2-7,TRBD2,CASSLSGTSGDYEQYF,TGTGCCAGCAGCTTATCCGGGACTAGCGGAGACTACGAGCAGTACTTC
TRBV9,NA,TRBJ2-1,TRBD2,CASSVGTSGDYNEQFF,TGTGCCAGCAGCGTAGGGACTAGCGGGGACTACAATGAGCAGTTCTTC
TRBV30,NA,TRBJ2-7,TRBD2,CALTGTEAGEAYEQYF,TGTGCCTTAACCGGGACGGAAGCGGGAGAGGCCTACGAGCAGTACTTC
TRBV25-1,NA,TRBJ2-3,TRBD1,CASQDRADTQYF,TGTGCCTCACAGGACAGGGCGGATACGCAGTATTTT